This entry concerns a single T cell receptor beta chain. A J-beta primer mix and a sample-barcoded 5' primer were used in a second PCR of about 7 to 12 cycles. Each CDR3 protein is one row after TCRdb ran MiXCR on the 5' RACE reads. The sample has hundreds of thousands of distinct CDR3 sequences, under 65% seen once. These data come from a study of blood T cells in healthy people across ages. Trimming took off 3 bases at V and 5 bases at J, with 19 bases between the two ends. The CDR3 is 16 amino acids. This TCR derives from a woman at least 80 years old in good health. The chain uses TRBV12-3 or TRBV12-4 and TRBJ1-1; TRBD1 is a possible D gene (5 bases). Sequencing was carried out using blood. CDR3 sequence: CASSFSSRRGGTEAFF. CDR3 in DNA: TGTGCCAGCAGTTTTTCGTCGAGGAGGGGAGGGACTGAAGCTTTCTTT.